These T cell receptor beta chains were read from a single sample in a study of vaccination and CD4 T cells after COVID-19. No cognate antigen is known for these TCRs. In TCRdb, the PCR reads were re-called with MiXCR into one record per CDR3 protein. Of some 7,700 distinct CDR3 sequences listed, 45% to 55% are singletons. The sequenced sample consisted of CD4+ T cells from blood, cultured in vitro. These TCRs come from a human donor who had recovered from COVID-19. The CDR3 runs from the conserved cysteine through the conserved F or W.

j_gene: TRBJ1-1
v_gene: TRBV19
CDR3aa: CASSARDRGRGVNTEAFF

j_gene: TRBJ2-6
v_gene: TRBV27
CDR3aa: CASSPPVSGANVLTF

j_gene: TRBJ2-3
v_gene: TRBV27
CDR3aa: CASTKRGLGTDTQYF

j_gene: TRBJ1-1
v_gene: TRBV19
CDR3aa: CASRTLNTEAFF

j_gene: TRBJ2-3
v_gene: TRBV7-3
CDR3aa: CASSLGLAGGTDTQYF

j_gene: TRBJ2-3
v_gene: TRBV11-2
CDR3aa: CASSLGTGGADTQYF

j_gene: TRBJ1-1
v_gene: TRBV18
CDR3aa: CASSLNMNTEAFF

j_gene: TRBJ2-3
v_gene: TRBV6-1
CDR3aa: CASRDGAGDTQYF

j_gene: TRBJ1-6
v_gene: TRBV30
CDR3aa: CAWSADRPANLSPLHF

j_gene: TRBJ2-1
v_gene: TRBV9
CDR3aa: CASSVGASGNEQFF

j_gene: TRBJ2-2
v_gene: TRBV28
CDR3aa: CASSSLPGQGLSGRVAGELFF

j_gene: TRBJ1-1
v_gene: TRBV19
CDR3aa: CASSIDRGTEAFF

j_gene: TRBJ1-5
v_gene: TRBV20-1
CDR3aa: CSASRRDQPQHF

j_gene: TRBJ2-5
v_gene: TRBV25-1
CDR3aa: CASSASRGGTGGETQYF

j_gene: TRBJ2-7
v_gene: TRBV2
CDR3aa: CASNPTGLIYEQYF

j_gene: TRBJ1-3
v_gene: TRBV6-1
CDR3aa: CASRSINRGERDTIYF

j_gene: TRBJ2-1
v_gene: TRBV6-5
CDR3aa: CASSYWSGSRNEQFF

j_gene: TRBJ1-2
v_gene: TRBV14
CDR3aa: CASSQGGYGYTF

j_gene: TRBJ2-7
v_gene: TRBV7-2
CDR3aa: CASSLVGGRDEQYF

j_gene: TRBJ2-1
v_gene: TRBV11-3
CDR3aa: CASSPWGGLKQFF

j_gene: TRBJ1-1
v_gene: TRBV24-1
CDR3aa: CATSPFEQGNTEAFF

j_gene: TRBJ1-6
v_gene: TRBV28
CDR3aa: CASSFSGLRPLHF

j_gene: TRBJ2-6
v_gene: TRBV2
CDR3aa: CASGQGNGANVLTF

j_gene: TRBJ1-1
v_gene: TRBV6-1
CDR3aa: CASRRLSYTEAFF

j_gene: TRBJ2-3
v_gene: TRBV19
CDR3aa: CASSPSRAQDTQYF

j_gene: TRBJ1-1
v_gene: TRBV7-8
CDR3aa: CASSSGWGDTEAFF

j_gene: TRBJ1-1
v_gene: TRBV2
CDR3aa: CATGQTMNTEAFF

j_gene: TRBJ2-7
v_gene: TRBV20-1
CDR3aa: CSARVSGTYEQYF

j_gene: TRBJ1-2
v_gene: TRBV20-1
CDR3aa: CSARSLDGLYGYTF

j_gene: TRBJ2-7
v_gene: TRBV11-3
CDR3aa: CASSQDRSYEQYF

j_gene: TRBJ1-1
v_gene: TRBV7-2
CDR3aa: CASSLLTGRTEAFF

j_gene: TRBJ2-3
v_gene: TRBV2
CDR3aa: CASSVVQGGDTQYF

j_gene: TRBJ2-3
v_gene: TRBV20-1
CDR3aa: CSAPALASTDTQYF

j_gene: TRBJ1-2
v_gene: TRBV20-1
CDR3aa: CSARELSGGLNYGYTF

j_gene: TRBJ2-1
v_gene: TRBV20-1
CDR3aa: CSHTTITGNEQFF

j_gene: TRBJ2-2
v_gene: TRBV11-3
CDR3aa: CASKGTDRPKKNTGELFF

j_gene: TRBJ2-7
v_gene: TRBV19
CDR3aa: CASSIVRGSDYEQYF

j_gene: TRBJ2-3
v_gene: TRBV7-2
CDR3aa: CASSLAGVSTDTQYF

j_gene: TRBJ1-1
v_gene: TRBV12-3/TRBV12-4
CDR3aa: CASRKTRSLNTEAFF

j_gene: TRBJ1-2
v_gene: TRBV3-1
CDR3aa: CASSQDGGVYGYTF

j_gene: TRBJ1-2
v_gene: TRBV11-2
CDR3aa: CASRAPGQEYGYTF

j_gene: TRBJ1-1
v_gene: TRBV19
CDR3aa: CASCGETANTEAFF

j_gene: TRBJ1-5
v_gene: TRBV6-4
CDR3aa: CASSDMGGNQPQHF

j_gene: TRBJ1-2
v_gene: TRBV20-1
CDR3aa: CSARVGARGYTF

j_gene: TRBJ2-7
v_gene: TRBV28
CDR3aa: CASSKGLAGGSNYEQYF

j_gene: TRBJ2-5
v_gene: TRBV6-2/TRBV6-3
CDR3aa: CASTNGLSGGETQYF

j_gene: TRBJ1-2
v_gene: TRBV30
CDR3aa: CAWLGGQGNGIYGYTF

j_gene: TRBJ1-2
v_gene: TRBV15
CDR3aa: CATSRGSPGYGYTF

j_gene: TRBJ2-7
v_gene: TRBV11-3
CDR3aa: CASSQDRYEQYF

j_gene: TRBJ2-1
v_gene: TRBV24-1
CDR3aa: CATSEKGQGMQRQFF

j_gene: TRBJ2-3
v_gene: TRBV20-1
CDR3aa: CSARDTSGRGSADTQYF

j_gene: TRBJ1-1
v_gene: TRBV25-1
CDR3aa: CASSETGGLRTEAFF

j_gene: TRBJ2-7
v_gene: TRBV7-2
CDR3aa: CASRSEPSGVYEQYF